Listed below are T cell receptor beta chains from one sample, sequenced in a study of vaccination and CD4 T cells after COVID-19. TCRdb analysed the PCR reads with MiXCR anew, one entry per CDR3 protein. The sample includes 19,000 or so distinct CDR3 sequences, about half of them seen just once. No antigen has been identified for these receptors. This sample comprised CD4+ T cells from blood, cultured in vitro, obtained after SARS-CoV-2 vaccination. These TCRs come from a human donor who had recovered from COVID-19. CDR3s include the opening cysteine and the closing phenylalanine or tryptophan. A D gene is named only where the DNA matches it firmly. Rows give clone size only sometimes, using once, few, many, or a class for an expanded clone.

J,V,size,D,DNA,CDR3
TRBJ1-1,TRBV19,NA,NA,TGTGCCAGTAAGCCAGGGAGGGTGACTGAAGCTTTCTTT,CASKPGRVTEAFF
TRBJ2-7,TRBV20-1,few,NA,TGCAGTGCTAGAAGGTGGCGCAGGAGCTCCTACGAGCAGTACTTC,CSARRWRRSSYEQYF
TRBJ1-3,TRBV28,NA,TRBD1,TGTGCCGGAACCGCCCAGGGGGCTGGAAACACCATATATTTT,CAGTAQGAGNTIYF
TRBJ2-3,TRBV19,NA,TRBD2,TGTGCCAGTAGTATCTTTCGGGAGGGCCCCGATACGCAGTATTTT,CASSIFREGPDTQYF
TRBJ2-5,TRBV6-1,few,TRBD2,TGTGCCTGCAGACTAGCCGACCAAGAGACCCAGTACTTC,CACRLADQETQYF
TRBJ1-1,TRBV19,NA,NA,TGTGCCAGTAACTTAAGTGGGGGACCCATCGGAACCTTT,CASNLSGGPIGTF
TRBJ1-5,TRBV19,few,NA,TGTGCCAGTAGTCAAAGGTCAGGGAACCCCAATCAGCCCCAGCATTTT,CASSQRSGNPNQPQHF
TRBJ1-5,TRBV19,NA,NA,TGTGCCAGTAGTATCGGGTATCAGCCCCAGCATTTT,CASSIGYQPQHF
TRBJ1-2,TRBV27,NA,NA,TGTGCCAGCAGACCAGACATTAACTATGGCTACACCTTC,CASRPDINYGYTF
TRBJ1-1,TRBV11-2,NA,TRBD1,TGTGCCAGCAGCTTTGAAGACAGGGGGACTGAAGCTTTCTTT,CASSFEDRGTEAFF
TRBJ2-1,TRBV19,once,NA,TGTGCCAGTAGTATCCCCTCACGGAGCTCCTACAATGAGCAGTTCTTC,CASSIPSRSSYNEQFF
TRBJ1-1,TRBV7-9,few,NA,TGTGCCAGCAGCGTTAGGGAGTCTGAAGCTTTCTTT,CASSVRESEAFF
TRBJ1-6,TRBV27,NA,TRBD1,TGTGCCAGCAGGACAAGGACAGGGAGCCATTCACCCCTCCACTTT,CASRTRTGSHSPLHF
TRBJ2-3,TRBV7-6,NA,NA,TGTGCCAGCAGCTTAGGTTTGGAAGATACGCAGTATTTT,CASSLGLEDTQYF
TRBJ2-3,TRBV20-1,few,NA,TGCAGTGCTAGAGACCTTTCGACAAGCACAGATACGCAGTATTTT,CSARDLSTSTDTQYF
TRBJ2-7,TRBV20-1,NA,TRBD2,TGCAGTGCTAGTATCGGAGCGGGGAACGAGCAGTACTTC,CSASIGAGNEQYF
TRBJ2-3,TRBV7-2,NA,NA,TGTGCCAGCACCTATACAGATACGCAGTATTTT,CASTYTDTQYF
TRBJ1-5,TRBV20-1,few,NA,TGCAGTGCTGCGCAGGGAAGCAATCAGCCCCAGCATTTT,CSAAQGSNQPQHF
TRBJ1-1,TRBV12-3/TRBV12-4,NA,NA,TGTGCCAGCGCCAGGGAATGGAACACTGAAGCTTTCTTT,CASAREWNTEAFF
TRBJ2-7,TRBV20-1,NA,NA,TGCAGTGCTAGTGGTGGGATCTACGAGCAGTACTTC,CSASGGIYEQYF
TRBJ2-3,TRBV6-1,NA,TRBD2,TGTGCCAGCAGTAAGCGACTAGCGGGAGACACAGATACGCAGTATTTT,CASSKRLAGDTDTQYF
TRBJ2-5,TRBV6-1,NA,TRBD2,TGTGCCAGCAGAGGACTAGCGGAAAATATGAAAGAGACCCAGTACTTC,CASRGLAENMKETQYF
TRBJ1-2,TRBV7-2,NA,NA,TGTGCCAGCAGCCAATCGGCGGGGTATGGCTACACCTTC,CASSQSAGYGYTF
TRBJ2-3,TRBV7-2,few,NA,TGTGCCAGCAGCTGGGGCACAGATACGCAGTATTTT,CASSWGTDTQYF
TRBJ2-1,TRBV20-1,NA,TRBD2,TGCAGTGCTCTCCAGACTAGCGGGAGTTCTAATGAGCAGTTCTTC,CSALQTSGSSNEQFF
TRBJ1-6,TRBV28,NA,NA,TGTGCCAGCAGTCCCCCTGACACACCGTATAATTCACCCCTCCACTTT,CASSPPDTPYNSPLHF
TRBJ1-2,TRBV7-2,few,NA,TGTGCCAGCAGCTCGGCTTGGGGGGACTATGGCTACACCTTC,CASSSAWGDYGYTF
TRBJ2-3,TRBV6-2/TRBV6-3,NA,TRBD2,TGTGCCACTAAGAAGCGGGAGTGGTCAGATACGCAGTATTTT,CATKKREWSDTQYF